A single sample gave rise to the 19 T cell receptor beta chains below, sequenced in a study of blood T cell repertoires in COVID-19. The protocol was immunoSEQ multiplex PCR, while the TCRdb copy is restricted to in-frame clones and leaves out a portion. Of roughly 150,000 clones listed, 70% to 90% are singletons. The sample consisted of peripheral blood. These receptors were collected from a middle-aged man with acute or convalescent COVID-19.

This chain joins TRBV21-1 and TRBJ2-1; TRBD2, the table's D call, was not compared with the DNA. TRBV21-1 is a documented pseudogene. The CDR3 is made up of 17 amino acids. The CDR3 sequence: CASSKGASDAPNNEQFF. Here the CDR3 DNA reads TGTGCCAGCAGCAAAGGGGCTAGCGATGCCCCTAACAATGAGCAGTTCTTC.

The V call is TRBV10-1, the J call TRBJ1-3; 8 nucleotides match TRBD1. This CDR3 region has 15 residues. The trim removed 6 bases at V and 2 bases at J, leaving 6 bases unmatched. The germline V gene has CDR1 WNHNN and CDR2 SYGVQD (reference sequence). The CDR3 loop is CASSRDRLTGNTIYF. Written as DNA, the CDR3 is TGCGCCAGCAGCCGGGACAGGTTGACTGGAAACACCATATATTTT.

CDR3 region: CSVVQVPQGGQYF. The CDR3 region has the DNA TGCAGCGTTGTCCAGGTGCCTCAAGGTGGCCAGTACTTC. The chain has TRBV29-1 and TRBJ2-5; D remains unclear. The V gene lost 4 bases and the J gene lost 10 bases, with 19 bases spanning the gap. There are 13 residues in the CDR3. CDR1 is SQVTM and CDR2 is ANQGSEA in the germline V gene.

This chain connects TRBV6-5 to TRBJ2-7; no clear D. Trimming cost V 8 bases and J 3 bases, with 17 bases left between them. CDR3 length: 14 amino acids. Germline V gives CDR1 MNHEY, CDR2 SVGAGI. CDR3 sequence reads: CASHLAPEGYEQYF. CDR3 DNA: TGTGCCAGCCATTTAGCCCCGGAAGGCTACGAGCAGTACTTC.

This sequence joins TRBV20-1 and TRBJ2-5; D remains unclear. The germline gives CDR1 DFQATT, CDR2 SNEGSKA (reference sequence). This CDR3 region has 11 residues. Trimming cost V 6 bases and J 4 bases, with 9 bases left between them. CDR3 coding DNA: TGCAGTGCAGAACCGGGAGAGACCCAGTACTTC. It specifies CSAEPGETQYF.

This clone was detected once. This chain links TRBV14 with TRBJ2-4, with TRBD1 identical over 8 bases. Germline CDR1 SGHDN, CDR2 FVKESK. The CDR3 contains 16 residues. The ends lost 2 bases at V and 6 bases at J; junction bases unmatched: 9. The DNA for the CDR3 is TGTGCCAGCAGCCAAAGGACAGGGAAGGATGGAAACATTCAGTACTTC. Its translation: CASSQRTGKDGNIQYF. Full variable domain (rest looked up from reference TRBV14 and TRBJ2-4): EAGVTQFPSHSVIEKGQTVTLRCDPISGHDNLYWYRRVMGKEIKFLLHFVKESKQDESGMPNNRFLAERTGGTYSTLKVQPAELEDSGVYFCASSQRTGKDGNIQYFGAGTRLSVL.

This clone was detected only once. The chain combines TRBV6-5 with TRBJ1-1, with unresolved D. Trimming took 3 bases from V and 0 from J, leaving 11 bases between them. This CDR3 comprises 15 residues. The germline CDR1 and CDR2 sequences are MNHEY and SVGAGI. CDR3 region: CASSYGPTLNTEAFF. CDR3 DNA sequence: TGTGCCAGCAGTTATGGGCCCACCTTGAACACTGAAGCTTTCTTT.

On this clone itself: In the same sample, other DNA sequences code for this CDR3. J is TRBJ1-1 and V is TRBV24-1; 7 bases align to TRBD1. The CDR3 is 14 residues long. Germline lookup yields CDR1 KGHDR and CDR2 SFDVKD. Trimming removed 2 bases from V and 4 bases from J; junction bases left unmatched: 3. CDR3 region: CATSDWGDSTEAFF. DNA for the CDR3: TGTGCCACCAGTGATTGGGGGGACAGCACTGAAGCTTTCTTT.

The CDR3 DNA reads TGTGCCAGCAGACGACAGGTTCGCACTGAAGCTTTCTTT. Translated: CASRRQVRTEAFF. The gene calls are TRBV11-2 and TRBJ1-1; perhaps TRBD1 as D (6 bases). Trimming removed 6 bases from V and 4 bases from J, with 12 bases in between. The germline V gene has CDR1 SGHAT and CDR2 FQNNGV. The length of the CDR3 is 13 residues.

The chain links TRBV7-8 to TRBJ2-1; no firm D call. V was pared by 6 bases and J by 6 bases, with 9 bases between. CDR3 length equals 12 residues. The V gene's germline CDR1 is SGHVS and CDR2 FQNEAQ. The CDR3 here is CASRPLGNEQFF. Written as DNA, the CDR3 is TGTGCCAGCAGACCCCTAGGCAATGAGCAGTTCTTC.

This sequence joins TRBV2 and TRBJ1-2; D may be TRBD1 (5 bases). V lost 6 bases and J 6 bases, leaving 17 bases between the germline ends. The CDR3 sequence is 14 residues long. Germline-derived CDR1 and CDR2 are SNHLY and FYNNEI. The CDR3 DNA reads TGTGCCAGCAGCACTCGGACATTGGGAAATGGCTACACCTTC. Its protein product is CASSTRTLGNGYTF.

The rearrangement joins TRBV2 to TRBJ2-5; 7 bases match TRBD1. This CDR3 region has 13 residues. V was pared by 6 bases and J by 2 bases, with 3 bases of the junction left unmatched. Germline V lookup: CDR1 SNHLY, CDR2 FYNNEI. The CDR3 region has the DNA TGTGCCAGCAGGGGACAGCCTCAAGAGACCCAGTACTTC. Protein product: CASRGQPQETQYF.

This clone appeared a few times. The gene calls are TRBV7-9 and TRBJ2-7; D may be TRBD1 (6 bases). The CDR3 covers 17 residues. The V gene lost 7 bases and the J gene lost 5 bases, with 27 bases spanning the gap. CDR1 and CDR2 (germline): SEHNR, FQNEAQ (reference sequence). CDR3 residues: CASNALPDSLVWNEQYF. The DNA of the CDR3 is TGTGCCAGCAACGCTTTGCCGGACAGTCTCGTATGGAACGAGCAGTACTTC.

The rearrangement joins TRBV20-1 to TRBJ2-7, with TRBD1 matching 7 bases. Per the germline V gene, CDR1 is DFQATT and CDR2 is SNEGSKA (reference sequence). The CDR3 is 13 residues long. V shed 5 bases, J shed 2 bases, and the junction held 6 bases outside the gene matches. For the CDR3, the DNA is TGCAGTGCTTGTGACAGGGTCCCCTACGAGCAGTACTTC. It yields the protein CSACDRVPYEQYF.

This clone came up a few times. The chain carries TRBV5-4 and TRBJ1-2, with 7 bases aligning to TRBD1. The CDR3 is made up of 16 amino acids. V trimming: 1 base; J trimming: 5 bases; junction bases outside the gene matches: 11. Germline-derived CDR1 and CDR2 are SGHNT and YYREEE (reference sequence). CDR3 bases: TGTGCCAGCAGCTTGTCGCCTTCGACAGGGCAGTATGGCTACACCTTC. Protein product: CASSLSPSTGQYGYTF.

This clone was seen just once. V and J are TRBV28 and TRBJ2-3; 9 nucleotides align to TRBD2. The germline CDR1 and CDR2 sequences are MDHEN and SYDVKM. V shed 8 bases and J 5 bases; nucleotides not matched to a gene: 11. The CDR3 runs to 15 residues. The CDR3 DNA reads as TGTGCCAGCGGGTCGGATGGCGGGAGGGTAGATACGCAGTATTTT. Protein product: CASGSDGGRVDTQYF.

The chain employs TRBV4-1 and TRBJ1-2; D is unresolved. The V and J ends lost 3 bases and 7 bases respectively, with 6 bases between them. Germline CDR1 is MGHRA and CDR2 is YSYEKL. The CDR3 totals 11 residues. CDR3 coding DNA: TGCGCCAGCAGCCATCCGGGTGGCTACACCTTC. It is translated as CASSHPGGYTF.

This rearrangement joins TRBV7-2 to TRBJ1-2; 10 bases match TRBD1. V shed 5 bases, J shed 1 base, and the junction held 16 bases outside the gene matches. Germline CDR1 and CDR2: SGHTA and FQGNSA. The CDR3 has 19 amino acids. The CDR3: CASSARISGTGEGNYGYTF. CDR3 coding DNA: TGTGCCAGCAGCGCTAGAATATCCGGGACAGGGGAGGGTAACTATGGCTACACCTTC.

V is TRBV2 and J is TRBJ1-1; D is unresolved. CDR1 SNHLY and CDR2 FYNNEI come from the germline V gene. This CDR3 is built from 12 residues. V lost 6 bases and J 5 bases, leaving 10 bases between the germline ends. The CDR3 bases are TGTGCCAGCAGGTACGACATTACTGAAGCTTTCTTT. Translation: CASRYDITEAFF. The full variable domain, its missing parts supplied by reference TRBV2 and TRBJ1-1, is EPEVTQTPSHQVTQMGQEVILRCVPISNHLYFYWYRQILGQKVEFLVSFYNNEISEKSEIFDDQFSVERPDGSNFTLKIRSTKLEDSAMYFCASRYDITEAFFGQGTRLTVV.